A selection of T cell receptor beta chains follows, all from one sample in a study of blood T cell repertoires in COVID-19. Libraries were prepared by immunoSEQ multiplex PCR; TCRdb keeps only in-frame clonotypes and omits some of them. The sample holds 310,000 or so clones, about 84% seen once. Sequencing input: peripheral blood. The receptors come from a woman in her forties or fifties with acute or convalescent COVID-19. The conserved cysteine and the conserved F or W are not part of the CDR3 here.

V: TRBV15
length: 14
CDR3: ATSRDLLLTTTEAF

V: TRBV10-3
length: 12
CDR3: AISDRTGNQPQH

V: TRBV20-1
length: 10
CDR3: SASPQVDEQF

V: TRBV7-3
length: 12
CDR3: ASSLIAGGDTQY

V: TRBV9
length: 17
CDR3: ASSVDGNEVEYSNQPQH

V: TRBV30
length: 13
CDR3: AWRAPHGLPLEQF

V: TRBV6-2/TRBV6-3
length: 9
CDR3: ASSQGNEQY

V: TRBV30
length: 11
CDR3: AWRRGTLGEQY

V: TRBV6-4
length: 11
CDR3: ASSEVTSHEQF

V: TRBV7-3
length: 15
CDR3: ASSSLALRGPTGELF

V: TRBV9
length: 11
CDR3: ASRALGTGPLH

V: TRBV28
length: 14
CDR3: ASSFGGGRASGELF

V: TRBV15
length: 13
CDR3: ATSRRGSSYNEQF

V: TRBV6-6
length: 11
CDR3: ASRQASTDTQY

V: TRBV5-1
length: 13
CDR3: ASSLDAQGGTEAF

V: TRBV27
length: 12
CDR3: ASSDRGGADTQY

V: TRBV27
length: 12
CDR3: ASSFEGREYEQY

V: TRBV7-3
length: 11
CDR3: ASSRGQGEKLF

V: TRBV7-3
length: 11
CDR3: ASSLGQNNEQF

V: TRBV3-1/TRBV3-2
length: 11
CDR3: ASSQPGNYGYT

V: TRBV27
length: 12
CDR3: ASSRGRWLTEAF

V: TRBV6-1
length: 15
CDR3: ASSEAILAGATDTQY

V: TRBV27
length: 12
CDR3: ASRGQGHEETQY

V: TRBV5-1
length: 13
CDR3: ASSWGTSGVYEQY

V: TRBV28
length: 12
CDR3: ASSLTQGGSGYT

V: TRBV12-3/TRBV12-4
length: 10
CDR3: ASSFGFDTQY

V: TRBV19
length: 13
CDR3: ASSIPGTAENTIY

V: TRBV30
length: 14
CDR3: AWSVRSLTYNQPQH

V: TRBV5-1
length: 11
CDR3: ASSSQGMDTQY

V: TRBV15
length: 11
CDR3: ATSRDLGNTIY

V: TRBV30
length: 14
CDR3: AWSVLGTGAQETQY

V: TRBV27
length: 13
CDR3: ASSAGTSSYNEQF

V: TRBV15
length: 15
CDR3: ATSPSGGDPSNQPQH

V: TRBV2
length: 12
CDR3: ASSEGGAGYGYT

V: TRBV2
length: 12
CDR3: ASRIGSGRYEQY

V: TRBV18
length: 13
CDR3: ASSSDRVGYSPLH

V: TRBV18
length: 14
CDR3: ASSPPDGGRRTEAF

V: TRBV7-8
length: 16
CDR3: ASSLVTSGKKTYNEQF

V: TRBV6-5
length: 12
CDR3: ASRDRGDVAEAF

V: TRBV4-1
length: 13
CDR3: ASSQDAGDTGELF

V: TRBV28
length: 11
CDR3: ASSPPTGDEQY